This T cell receptor beta chain was identified in a study of blood T cell repertoires in COVID-19. The wider study: Both acute and convalescent COVID-19 samples were obtained from the United States, Italy and Spain. T cells, B-cell-depleted T cells, or PBMCs supplied cDNA or gDNA.

Method: immunoSEQ multiplex PCR; TCRdb's copy keeps in-frame clones and lacks some. The repertoire includes some 200,000 clones, around 80% of them detected once, and about 15% sits in the top ten. The germline V gene has CDR1 MNHEY and CDR2 SVGAGI. This CDR3 is 13 amino acids long. With V trimmed by 11 bases and J by 6 bases, 10 bases remained unmatched. This chain joins TRBV6-5 and TRBJ2-3; TRBD2 aligns across 8 bases. This clonotype originated in a man aged 25-45 years with active or convalescent COVID-19. The sample consisted of peripheral blood. The CDR3 sequence is CAAKSSGTDTQYF. CDR3 nucleotides: TGTGCCGCAAAGAGTAGCGGGACGGATACGCAGTATTTT.